The rows below give T cell receptor beta chains drawn from one sample of a study of T cell responses to AZD1222 COVID-19 vaccine. Measured with immunoSEQ multiplex PCR; TCRdb has only the in-frame clones, and not every one. Counted here are fewer than 130,000 clones, roughly 89% occurring once; the ten biggest clones make up around 2.5%. Sequencing was performed on peripheral blood, taken 28 days after the second AZD1222 dose. The receptors shown here come from an adult who received the AZD1222 COVID-19 vaccine. Each CDR3 is given with its conserved first and last residue. A D gene is named only where the DNA matches it firmly. Size values are once, few and many counts, or a class for expanded clones, and some rows have none.

d_gene	v_gene	j_gene	len	abundance	CDR3aa	CDR3nt
TRBD2	TRBV2	TRBJ2-4	13	NA	CASSAGTRDIQYF	TGTGCCAGCAGTGCCGGGACTAGGGACATTCAGTACTTC
NA	TRBV29-1	TRBJ1-3	13	NA	CSVGETVGNTIYF	TGCAGCGTTGGGGAGACAGTAGGAAACACCATATATTTT
TRBD1	TRBV7-9	TRBJ1-4	16	NA	CASSLAGTGLGEKLFF	TGTGCCAGCAGCTTAGCCGGGACAGGGCTCGGTGAAAAACTGTTTTTT
TRBD2	TRBV5-1	TRBJ2-5	13	NA	CASSLAGGETQYF	TGCGCCAGCAGCTTGGCGGGGGGAGAGACCCAGTACTTC
NA	TRBV19	TRBJ2-3	11	NA	CASSIGDTQYF	TGTGCCAGTAGTATAGGGGATACGCAGTATTTT
NA	TRBV5-4	TRBJ2-1	15	NA	CASTRTLGAGIEQFF	TGTGCCAGCACCCGAACCCTGGGGGCGGGGATTGAGCAGTTCTTC
NA	TRBV3-1/TRBV3-2	TRBJ1-6	15	once	CASSPPRALGSPLHF	TGTGCCAGCAGCCCTCCGCGGGCGCTGGGTTCACCCCTCCACTTT
NA	TRBV6-5	TRBJ2-7	12	NA	CASARGPDEQYF	TGTGCCAGCGCACGGGGGCCCGACGAGCAGTACTTC
NA	TRBV10-3	TRBJ2-7	12	NA	CAISEGVYEQYF	TGTGCCATCAGTGAAGGGGTCTACGAGCAGTACTTC
TRBD1	TRBV6-5	TRBJ2-7	14	NA	CASSRQGVSYEQYF	TGTGCCAGCAGCCGCCAGGGGGTGTCCTACGAGCAGTACTTC
NA	TRBV4-2	TRBJ1-6	14	NA	CASRPGGKDSPLHF	TGTGCCAGCAGGCCCGGGGGGAAAGATTCACCCCTCCACTTT
NA	TRBV29-1	TRBJ1-2	14	NA	CSVARDVANYGYTF	TGCAGCGTGGCACGGGACGTAGCTAACTATGGCTACACCTTC
TRBD1	TRBV12-3/TRBV12-4	TRBJ1-2	13	NA	CASSNTGGEGYTF	TGTGCCAGCAGCAATACAGGGGGCGAAGGCTACACCTTC
NA	TRBV18	TRBJ2-7	15	once	CASSPQRENYYEQYF	TGTGCCAGCTCACCACAGCGAGAAAACTATTACGAGCAGTACTTC
TRBD2	TRBV10-3	TRBJ2-1	16	NA	CAISGTSGGAYNEQFF	TGTGCCATCAGTGGGACTAGCGGGGGGGCCTACAATGAGCAGTTCTTC
NA	TRBV10-2	TRBJ2-4	13	NA	CASSVEGLHIQYF	TGCGCCAGCAGTGTTGAGGGGCTACACATTCAGTACTTC
NA	TRBV7-9	TRBJ1-2	15	NA	CASSLVGALDYGYTF	TGTGCCAGCAGCTTAGTGGGGGCTCTGGACTATGGCTACACCTTC
TRBD1	TRBV4-3	TRBJ1-2	15	NA	CASSQEVGQGGGYTF	TGCGCCAGCAGCCAAGAGGTGGGACAGGGGGGTGGCTACACCTTC
TRBD1	TRBV7-9	TRBJ1-3	14	NA	CASIADRAGNTIYF	TGTGCCAGCATCGCGGACAGGGCTGGAAACACCATATATTTT
TRBD2	TRBV3-1/TRBV3-2	TRBJ2-5	15	NA	CASSPAGGPQETQYF	TGTGCCAGCAGCCCAGCGGGGGGGCCCCAAGAGACCCAGTACTTC
TRBD1	TRBV11-2	TRBJ1-6	18	NA	CASSLRGRGTRYLQPLHF	TGTGCCAGCAGCTTGAGGGGGCGGGGGACAAGGTACCTTCAGCCCCTCCACTTT
TRBD1	TRBV5-1	TRBJ2-5	15	NA	CASSKQGAREETQYF	TGCGCCAGCAGCAAACAGGGGGCGCGGGAGGAGACCCAGTACTTC
TRBD1	TRBV20-1	TRBJ2-1	16	NA	CSASLRTGGPGHEQFF	TGCAGTGCTAGTTTACGAACAGGGGGCCCCGGGCATGAGCAGTTCTTC
NA	TRBV6-5	TRBJ2-5	14	once	CASSRVRGAETQYF	TGTGCCAGCAGTCGGGTTAGGGGGGCGGAGACCCAGTACTTC